A selection of T cell receptor beta chains follows, all from one sample in a study of T-cell reconstitution after alpha-beta-depleted transplantation in children. In TCRdb, the PCR reads were re-called with MiXCR into one record per CDR3 protein. The table has fewer than 250,000 distinct CDR3 sequences, roughly a sixth seen once; the top ten hold 43%. This specimen was PBMCs, mostly from graft donor cells, taken 360 days after TCRalphabeta/CD19-depleted stem cell transplant. These receptor sequences come from a male patient between 2 and 9 years old who had a stem cell transplant for acute lymphoblastic leukemia, so the T cells may come from the graft donor. Each CDR3 is given with its conserved first and last residue. A D gene is named only where the DNA matches it firmly. For some rows the clone size is stated as once, few or many, or as a class when expanded; others skip it.

J gene: TRBJ2-2; CDR3 length: 14; D gene: NA; V gene: TRBV5-1; clone size: many; CDR3 DNA: TGCGCCAGCAATATCGGGGCGCTTGCCGGGGAGCTGTTTTTT; CDR3 protein: CASNIGALAGELFF
J gene: TRBJ2-5; CDR3 length: 14; D gene: TRBD1; V gene: TRBV20-1; clone size: many; CDR3 DNA: TGCAGTGCGTACTCGGGGACAGGGTCAGAGACCCAGTACTTC; CDR3 protein: CSAYSGTGSETQYF
J gene: TRBJ2-1; CDR3 length: 14; D gene: NA; V gene: TRBV29-1; clone size: few; CDR3 DNA: TGCAGCGTTGTTCTTCGAAGCTCCTACAATGAGCAGTTCTTC; CDR3 protein: CSVVLRSSYNEQFF
J gene: TRBJ1-1; CDR3 length: 13; D gene: NA; V gene: TRBV5-1; clone size: NA; CDR3 DNA: TGCGCCAGCAGCTTTCAGGAGAACACTGAAGCTTTCTTT; CDR3 protein: CASSFQENTEAFF
J gene: TRBJ1-3; CDR3 length: 12; D gene: TRBD1; V gene: TRBV12-3/TRBV12-4; clone size: few; CDR3 DNA: TGTGCCACAGACAGGGCTGGAAACACCATATATTTT; CDR3 protein: CATDRAGNTIYF
J gene: TRBJ2-5; CDR3 length: 16; D gene: TRBD2; V gene: TRBV12-3/TRBV12-4; clone size: NA; CDR3 DNA: TGTGCCAGCAGCTTACAGACTAGCGGGGTACAAGAGACCCAGTACTTC; CDR3 protein: CASSLQTSGVQETQYF
J gene: TRBJ2-5; CDR3 length: 19; D gene: TRBD2; V gene: TRBV3-1; clone size: many; CDR3 DNA: TGTGCCAGCAGCTCCCTTCATAGCGGGGGGCCACGAGGTGGCGAGACCCAGTACTTC; CDR3 protein: CASSSLHSGGPRGGETQYF
J gene: TRBJ2-7; CDR3 length: 14; D gene: NA; V gene: TRBV12-3/TRBV12-4; clone size: few; CDR3 DNA: TGTGCCAGCAGTTTCCTCCCTCCTCCCTACGAGCAGTACTTC; CDR3 protein: CASSFLPPPYEQYF
J gene: TRBJ2-2; CDR3 length: 15; D gene: NA; V gene: TRBV12-3/TRBV12-4; clone size: NA; CDR3 DNA: TGTGCCAGCACCCAAAGGGCGCGTGGCACCGGGGAGCTGTTTTTT; CDR3 protein: CASTQRARGTGELFF
J gene: TRBJ1-2; CDR3 length: 17; D gene: NA; V gene: TRBV11-1; clone size: NA; CDR3 DNA: TGTGCCAGCAGCCCTAGGGTCTCTTTTAACCGGGAACATGGCTACACCTTC; CDR3 protein: CASSPRVSFNREHGYTF
J gene: TRBJ1-1; CDR3 length: 14; D gene: NA; V gene: TRBV5-8; clone size: few; CDR3 DNA: TGTGCCAGCAGCCCAGGTTCCGGGAGAATGGAAGCTTTCTTT; CDR3 protein: CASSPGSGRMEAFF